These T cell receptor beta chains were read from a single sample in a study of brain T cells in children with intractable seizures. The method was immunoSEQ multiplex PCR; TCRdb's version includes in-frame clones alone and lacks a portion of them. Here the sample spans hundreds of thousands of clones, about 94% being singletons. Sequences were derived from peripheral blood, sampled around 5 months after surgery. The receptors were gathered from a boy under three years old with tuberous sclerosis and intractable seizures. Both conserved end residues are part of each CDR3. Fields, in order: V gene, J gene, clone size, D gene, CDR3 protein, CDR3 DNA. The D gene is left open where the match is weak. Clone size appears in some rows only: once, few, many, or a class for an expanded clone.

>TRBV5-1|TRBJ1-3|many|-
CASSLKGESGNTIYF
TGCGCCAGCAGCTTGAAGGGAGAATCTGGAAACACCATATATTTT
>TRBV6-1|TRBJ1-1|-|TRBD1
CASSDIGGQHSGGAFF
TGTGCCAGCAGTGATATCGGGGGACAGCATTCGGGTGGAGCTTTCTTT
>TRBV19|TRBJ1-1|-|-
CASSISGGAHYTEAFF
TGTGCCAGTAGTATCTCTGGAGGGGCCCACTACACTGAAGCTTTCTTT
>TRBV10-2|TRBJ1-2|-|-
CASSEAGGGYTF
TGCGCCAGCAGTGAGGCCGGGGGGGGCTACACCTTC
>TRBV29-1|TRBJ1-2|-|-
CSVPRVDYGYTF
TGCAGCGTTCCCAGGGTTGACTATGGCTACACCTTC
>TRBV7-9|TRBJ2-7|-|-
CASSSLTDPYEQYF
TGTGCCAGCAGCTCCTTGACAGATCCCTACGAGCAGTACTTC
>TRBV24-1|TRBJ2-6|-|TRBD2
CATSGFGLAGAGANVLTF
TGTGCCACCTCCGGTTTTGGACTAGCGGGAGCTGGGGCCAACGTCCTGACTTTC
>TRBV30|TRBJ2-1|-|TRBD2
CAWTSGGYNEQFF
TGTGCCTGGACTAGCGGAGGGTACAATGAGCAGTTCTTC
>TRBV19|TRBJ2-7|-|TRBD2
CASSISGLVNYEQYF
TGTGCCAGTAGTATTTCGGGACTAGTGAACTACGAGCAGTACTTC
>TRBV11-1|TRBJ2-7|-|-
CASSYTAFYEQYF
TGTGCCAGCAGCTACACAGCATTCTACGAGCAGTACTTC
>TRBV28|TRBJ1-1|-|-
CASSFGVEFLAFF
TGTGCCAGCAGTTTCGGAGTGGAGTTTTTAGCTTTCTTT
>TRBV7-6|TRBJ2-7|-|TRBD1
CASSLEATGLPEQYF
TGTGCCAGCAGCTTAGAGGCGACAGGGTTACCCGAGCAGTACTTC
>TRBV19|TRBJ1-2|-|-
CASSSGDRPTAGYTF
TGTGCCAGTAGTTCAGGGGACCGGCCGACGGCGGGCTACACCTTC
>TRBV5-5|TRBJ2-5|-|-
CASSLGLMQETQYF
TGTGCCAGCAGCTTGGGGCTAATGCAAGAGACCCAGTACTTC
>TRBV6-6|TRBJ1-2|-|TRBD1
CASITGGNGYGYTF
TGTGCCAGCATTACAGGGGGCAATGGCTATGGCTACACCTTC
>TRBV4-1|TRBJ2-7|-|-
CASSQDGRATYEQYF
TGCGCCAGCAGCCAAGATGGGCGGGCGACCTACGAGCAGTACTTC
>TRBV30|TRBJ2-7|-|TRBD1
CAWGDRGYEQYF
TGTGCCTGGGGGGACAGGGGTTACGAGCAGTACTTC
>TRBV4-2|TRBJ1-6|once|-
CASSINRNPNSPLHF
TGTGCCAGCAGTATAAACAGGAATCCCAATTCACCCCTCCACTTT
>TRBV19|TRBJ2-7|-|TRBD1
CASSIGTGGYEQYF
TGTGCCAGTAGTATCGGGACAGGGGGTTACGAGCAGTACTTC
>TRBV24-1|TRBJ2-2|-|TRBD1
CATSGAWDRVPGELFF
TGTGCCACCAGTGGGGCTTGGGACAGGGTTCCCGGGGAGCTGTTTTTT
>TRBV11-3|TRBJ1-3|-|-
CASSQDPLGNTIYF
TGTGCCAGCAGTCAAGACCCGCTTGGAAACACCATATATTTT
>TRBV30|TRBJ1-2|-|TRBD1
CAFVTGDGGYTF
TGTGCCTTCGTCACAGGGGATGGGGGCTACACCTTC